The 27 T cell receptor beta chains given below trace back to one sample, sequenced in a study of patients and donors after allogeneic stem cell transplantation. TCRdb reprocessed the RT-PCR reads via MiXCR and lists one record per CDR3 protein. The sample consists of about 76,000 distinct CDR3 sequences, around 27% of them appearing once. The sample consisted of blood, either unsorted or a sorted T cell fraction (not recorded which). These receptors all come from a human donor who was either an allogeneic HSCT recipient or a stem cell or donor lymphocyte infusion donor (not recorded which). It is not recorded whose cells these are; they may come from a transplant donor.

This rearrangement joins TRBV9 to TRBJ2-7; D might be TRBD1 (5 bases). This CDR3 has 16 residues. Germline CDR1 SGDLS, CDR2 YYNGEE. The ends were cut back, 4 bases at V and 2 bases at J, with 19 bases in the middle. For the CDR3, the DNA is TGTGCCAGCAGCCCTAAGGGGTTCAGGGATACCTACGAGCAGTACTTC. This gives the protein CASSPKGFRDTYEQYF.

This clonotype was detected a few times. The chain recombines TRBV7-2 with TRBJ2-3, with TRBD1 as a possible D gene (6 bases). The CDR3 runs to 13 residues. Germline CDR1 reads SGHTA; CDR2 reads FQGNSA. V was trimmed by 6 bases and J by 5 bases, leaving 12 bases between them. Here the CDR3 DNA reads TGTGCCAGCAGTTTATGGGGGCAAGATACGCAGTATTTT. Encoded protein: CASSLWGQDTQYF.

The chain links TRBV11-2 to TRBJ2-1; 10 bases line up with TRBD2. The junction had 5 bases not matched to a gene; V was cut back by 3 bases and J by 6 bases. Germline lookup yields CDR1 SGHAT and CDR2 FQNNGV. This CDR3 is 15 amino acids long. In nucleotides, the CDR3 is TGTGCCAGCAGCTTCTCTAGCGGGGGCCGCAATGAGCAGTTCTTC. Its protein is CASSFSSGGRNEQFF.

This clonotype showed up many times. V and J are TRBV2 and TRBJ1-1, with D unresolved. The CDR3 spans 12 residues. Looked up from germline, CDR1 is SNHLY and CDR2 is FYNNEI. Trimming took off 7 bases at V and 8 bases at J, with 14 bases between the two ends. CDR3 nucleotides: TGTGCCAGCATAGAGTCGGGCCGAGAAGCTTTCTTT. Translating it yields CASIESGREAFF.

This clonotype was observed a few times. The rearrangement joins TRBV7-9 to TRBJ2-3; D not resolved. Deletions cut 6 bases from V and 5 bases from J, with 12 bases between. CDR1 and CDR2 from the germline V gene are SEHNR and FQNEAQ (reference sequence). This CDR3 is built from 13 residues. CDR3 in amino acids: CASRKIPEDTQYF. In DNA form, the CDR3 reads TGTGCCAGCAGAAAAATCCCCGAAGATACGCAGTATTTT.

This clonotype was found a few times. This chain links TRBV7-3 with TRBJ1-1; no reliable D call. V lost 2 bases and J lost 3, with 7 bases in between. Germline values: CDR1 SGHTA, CDR2 FQGTGA. The CDR3 is 13 residues long. CDR3 bases: TGTGCCAGCAGCTTAGAGATACACACTGAAGCTTTCTTT. Amino acids: CASSLEIHTEAFF.

The chain links TRBV5-1 to TRBJ2-1; no definite D call. Germline V gives CDR1 SGHRS, CDR2 YFSETQ. The CDR3 is 14 amino acids. V was shortened by 4 bases and J by 4 bases, with 12 bases between the two germline ends. In DNA form, the CDR3 reads TGCGCCAGCAGCCCCCTGACTCTTTACAATGAGCAGTTCTTC. As protein: CASSPLTLYNEQFF.

This clonotype appeared a few times. V usage is TRBV27 and J usage is TRBJ1-4; TRBD1 aligns across 10 bases. J gave up 13 bases and V 5 bases, and 10 bases lay outside the gene matches. The CDR3 has 14 amino acids. Per germline, CDR1 MNHEY and CDR2 SMNVEV (reference sequence). The CDR3 protein is CASSKDRGTMGLFF. The CDR3 nucleotides are TGTGCCAGCAGTAAGGACAGGGGGACCATGGGACTGTTTTTT.

The gene calls are TRBV29-1 and TRBJ2-7; no clear D gene. Germline CDR1 is SQVTM and CDR2 is ANQGSEA. With 4 bases removed from V and 0 bases from J, the gap between germline ends came to 7 bases. The CDR3 is 12 amino acids. CDR3 nucleotide sequence: TGCAGCGTTGGGCTACTCTCCTACGAGCAGTACTTC. This translates into CSVGLLSYEQYF.

The chain joins TRBV12-3 or TRBV12-4 to TRBJ2-4; D may be TRBD1 (6 bases). The CDR3 covers 16 residues. Trimming removed 2 bases at V and 0 bases at J, with 11 bases between. The chain's CDR3 is CASSLWTAEAKNIQYF. In DNA, the CDR3 is TGTGCCAGCAGTTTATGGACAGCTGAAGCCAAAAACATTCAGTACTTC.

V gene TRBV6-2 or TRBV6-3 combines with J gene TRBJ2-4, with 7 bases matching TRBD1. The CDR3 loop spans 12 amino acids. In germline, CDR1 is MNHEY, CDR2 SVGEGT. V shed 6 bases, J shed 8 bases, and the junction held 4 bases outside the gene matches. CDR3 DNA: TGTGCCAGCAGCCCGCAGGGGGACATTCAGTACTTC. Encoded protein: CASSPQGDIQYF.

This clonotype was counted only a few times. The chain employs TRBV7-6 and TRBJ1-5; D call uncertain. The ends were cut back, 6 bases at V and 11 bases at J, with 14 bases in the middle. The CDR3 sequence is 12 residues long. Germline lookup yields CDR1 SGHVS and CDR2 FNYEAQ. The chain's CDR3 is CASSFLGGSQHF. CDR3 sequence (DNA): TGTGCCAGCAGTTTTTTAGGCGGGTCCCAGCATTTT.

This clonotype appeared a few times. The V gene is TRBV2, the J gene TRBJ1-5; 8 bases line up with TRBD1. The V and J ends lost 2 bases and 6 bases, in that order; junction bases with no gene match: 3. The CDR3 has 14 residues. From germline, CDR1 is SNHLY and CDR2 FYNNEI. CDR3 loop: CASSEQGAFQPQHF. In DNA, the CDR3 is TGTGCCAGCAGTGAACAGGGGGCGTTTCAGCCCCAGCATTTT.

The chain is built from TRBV6-5 and TRBJ1-5; 7 nucleotides align to TRBD1. V shed 5 bases and J 6 bases; nucleotides not matched to a gene: 7. In germline, CDR1 is MNHEY, CDR2 SVGAGI. This CDR3 comprises 14 residues. CDR3 bases: TGTGCCAGCAGTCTTTCCGGGACAGCTCAGCCCCAGCATTTT. This encodes CASSLSGTAQPQHF.

This clonotype was seen only a few times. The J gene is TRBJ1-1, the V gene TRBV5-1, with a weak D call TRBD1 (6 bases). CDR3 length: 18 amino acids. Germline loops: CDR1 SGHRS, CDR2 YFSETQ. V was cut by 3 bases and J by 0 bases, with 21 bases left in between. The CDR3 DNA reads as TGCGCCAGCAGCTCCCCCTGGGGGGCGGGGGCAATGAACACTGAAGCTTTCTTT. This codes for CASSSPWGAGAMNTEAFF.

This clonotype appeared once. The V and J genes are TRBV7-2 and TRBJ2-1, with 11 bases fitting TRBD2. The CDR3 is made up of 18 amino acids. The ends lost 0 bases at V and 4 bases at J; junction bases unmatched: 8. CDR1 and CDR2 (germline): SGHTA, FQGNSA. DNA for the CDR3: TGTGCCAGCAGCTTAGCCCACCCGGCTAGCGGGGGGTACAATGAGCAGTTCTTC. Amino acids: CASSLAHPASGGYNEQFF.

The rearrangement joins TRBV7-2 to TRBJ2-2; 8 nucleotides agree with TRBD2. This CDR3 has 17 amino acids. Germline CDR1 is SGHTA and CDR2 is FQGNSA. With V trimmed by 0 bases and J by 2 bases, 5 bases remained unmatched. The CDR3 DNA is TGTGCCAGCAGCTTAGCGGGGGTAGCGGGAAACACCGGGGAGCTGTTTTTT. This encodes CASSLAGVAGNTGELFF. The whole variable domain, filled in from reference TRBV7-2 and TRBJ2-2, reads GAGVSQSPSNKVTEKGKDVELRCDPISGHTALYWYRQSLGQGLEFLIYFQGNSAPDKSGLPSDRFSAERTGGSVSTLTIQRTQQEDSAVYLCASSLAGVAGNTGELFFGEGSRLTVL.

The V and J genes are TRBV14 and TRBJ2-4; D remains unclear. Germline V gives CDR1 SGHDN, CDR2 FVKESK. With 3 bases removed from V and 10 bases from J, the gap between germline ends came to 13 bases. The CDR3 sequence is 13 residues long. The CDR3 region is CASSQAPAAIQYF. In DNA, the CDR3 is TGTGCCAGCAGCCAGGCACCCGCCGCAATTCAGTACTTC.

The chain links TRBV29-1 to TRBJ2-7; D gene uncertain. The CDR3 extends over 11 amino acids. The V end was cut by 2 bases, the J end by 3 bases, with 5 bases between. Germline V CDR1 and CDR2: SQVTM, ANQGSEA. CDR3 amino acids: CSVERSYEQYF. The DNA for the CDR3 is TGCAGCGTTGAAAGAAGCTACGAGCAGTACTTC.

The V and J genes are TRBV2 and TRBJ2-7; D gene uncertain. Trimming left V 7 bases short and J 3 bases short, with 13 bases between. The CDR3 loop spans 13 amino acids. The V gene's germline CDR1 is SNHLY and CDR2 FYNNEI. CDR3 region: CASNGRQHYEQYF. Here the CDR3 DNA reads TGTGCCAGCAATGGACGGCAGCACTACGAGCAGTACTTC.

V usage is TRBV3-2 and J usage is TRBJ2-5; the table's TRBD2 call for D was not verified on the DNA. TRBV3-2 is an annotated pseudogene. CDR3 length equals 16 residues. CDR3 protein: CASSQETSGQQETQYF. For the CDR3, the DNA is TGTGCCAGCAGCCAAGAGACTAGCGGACAACAAGAGACCCAGTACTTC.

The chain is built from TRBV5-1 and TRBJ2-3; 12 bases match TRBD2. Germline CDR1 SGHRS, CDR2 YFSETQ. CDR3 size: 15 residues. V lost 4 bases and J lost 5; bases outside the gene matches: 5. The DNA for the CDR3 is TGCGCCAGCAGCCCCACTAGCGGGGGGATAGATACGCAGTATTTT. Residues: CASSPTSGGIDTQYF.

The gene calls are TRBV12-3 or TRBV12-4 and TRBJ2-1; 7 nucleotides agree with TRBD2. V was clipped by 6 bases and J by 3 bases; unmatched bases: 8. This CDR3 is 15 amino acids long. This CDR3 reads CASSPTLAIYNEQFF. In nucleotides, the CDR3 is TGTGCCAGCAGCCCCACACTAGCGATCTACAATGAGCAGTTCTTC.

This clonotype has just a few counts. V and J are TRBV10-3 and TRBJ1-2; 7 bases are a match to TRBD1. This CDR3 contains 12 residues. The germline V gene encodes CDR1 ENHRY and CDR2 SYGVKD. V trimming: 6 bases; J trimming: 8 bases; junction bases outside the gene matches: 6. In nucleotides, the CDR3 is TGTGCCATCAGGGGGACAGTCCAGGGCTACACCTTC. Amino acids: CAIRGTVQGYTF.

The V call is TRBV29-1, the J call TRBJ1-1; D possibly corresponds to TRBD1 (6 bases). The CDR3 is 12 amino acids. CDR1 and CDR2 from the germline V gene are SQVTM and ANQGSEA. V lost 7 bases and J lost 1, with 10 bases in between. The CDR3 nucleotides are TGCAGCGGTGACAGGACGAACACTGAAGCTTTCTTT. Its translation: CSGDRTNTEAFF.

This clonotype was picked up a small number of times. The rearrangement uses TRBV7-8 and TRBJ1-1, with TRBD1 identical over 10 bases. Unmatched junction bases numbered 5, after V lost 6 bases and J lost 4 bases. The CDR3 sequence is 14 residues long. Germline CDR1 SGHVS, CDR2 FQNEAQ. For the CDR3, the DNA is TGTGCCAGCAGATTAAGGACAGGGGGCACTGAAGCTTTCTTT. This codes for CASRLRTGGTEAFF.

The rearrangement uses TRBV7-3 and TRBJ2-5; D not certain. In germline, CDR1 is SGHTA, CDR2 FQGTGA. This CDR3 is built from 14 residues. Trimming shortened V by 2 bases and J by 1 base, and 8 bases separated the two germline ends. CDR3 sequence (DNA): TGTGCCAGCAGCTTAGGGCCGGCCCAAGAGACCCAGTACTTC. It encodes CASSLGPAQETQYF.